This entry concerns a single TCR beta chain. Its antigen is not known. These data are taken from a study of cytomegalovirus exposure and HLA in healthy donors. Whole-study results and caveats: The authors judged a highly shared variant cluster likely a sequencing artifact. TRBV6-2, TRBV6-3 and other indistinguishable V segments were excluded.

The CDR3 covers 16 residues. Germline V CDR1 and CDR2: SGHNT, YYREEE (reference sequence). The V gene end was trimmed by 3 bases and the J gene end by 8 bases; junction bases not matched to a gene: 12. Use of 60 Vbeta and 13 Jbeta primers characterized the PCR. Generated by immunoSEQ multiplex PCR, the TCRdb table keeps only in-frame clones and is missing some. The data show fewer than 250,000 clones, 87% seen once. Sequencing was carried out using PBMCs. The rearrangement links TRBV5-4 to TRBJ2-1, with TRBD1 matching 9 bases. The source is a man aged 25 to 40 in good health and CMV-seronegative. CDR3 protein: CASSSKLTGGIDEQFF. The CDR3 DNA is TGTGCCAGCAGCTCGAAATTGACAGGGGGGATCGATGAGCAGTTCTTC.